This T cell receptor beta chain was sequenced in a study of blood T cell repertoires in COVID-19 (dated by TCRdb to about 2020). Regarding the complete study: The collaborator samples originated in the United States, Italy and Spain and spanned the acute and convalescent phases of COVID-19. The material from the prospective study consisted of cDNA or gDNA derived from T cells, B-cell-depleted T cells, or PBMCs. Deeply sampled blood TCRbeta repertoires from subjects exposed to, actively infected with, or recovered from COVID-19 were included in the dataset. A freely available public database, intended as a resource for researchers studying the immune response to SARS-CoV-2, is where the repertoires were released. Samples were obtained from the ongoing ImmuneRACE study (first 160 participants) and from 1,254 subjects provided by 6 global collaborators. Nearly every sample came with metadata listing a de-identified subject ID, COVID-19 status, age in years and sex. Where available, HLA class I and class II types were obtained from metadata supplied by the sample provider rather than from assay-based typing.

The collaborating institutions used their own protocols to collect whole blood in K2EDTA tubes. For TCRbeta analysis, collaborators shipped samples as frozen whole blood, isolated PBMCs, or DNA extracted from either of those sample types. The paper as a whole reports these results and caveats: How much clinical and demographic metadata was included differed by source and by participant, and the metadata was provided uncurated.

On this clone: Its antigen remains undetermined. It has no much larger one-base neighbor in the sample; base qualities were not kept.

TCRbeta CDR3 regions were amplified from genomic DNA by means of the immunoSEQ Assay, a bias-controlled multiplex PCR. The study's own analysis went as follows. The number of nucleated cells in each sample was estimated from the amplification of reference gene primers within the assay. Sequence reads were collapsed and filtered to measure the absolute abundance of every unique TCRbeta CDR3 rearrangement. For each sample, productive Simpson clonality was calculated as the square root of Simpson's diversity index over productive rearrangements. In its TCRdb copy, this immuneACCESS table keeps in-frame sequences only and misses some clones. Where compared with another copy, unresolved V genes explain less than half of these, and the others have no known cause. The D gene and trimming were derived from the DNA, and the V and J assignments and clone size from that table. A total of approximately 32,000 clones appear in this sample, just over 90% of them only once. The ten largest make up approximately 4% of the sample.

Trimming at the junction amounts to 3 bases on V and 6 bases on J, and the germline ends lie 12 bases apart. The cysteine opens and the phenylalanine closes a CDR3 of 14 amino acids. The CDR3 DNA has 42 bases and is translated from base 1. CDR1 and CDR2 were assigned from the germline V gene (reference sequence) as LNHDA and SQIVND. The sequenced material came from peripheral blood. This receptor chain uses TRBV19 and TRBJ1-5; the D segment could be TRBD1, given 6 matching bases. The TCR sequence derives from a man aged 60 to 75 with acute or convalescent COVID-19. The DNA sequence is given as TGTGCCAGTAGTATTGTGCAGGGGACTCAGCCCCAGCATTTT. This encodes CASSIVQGTQPQHF.